Shown below are 2 T cell receptor beta chains from a single sample sequenced in a study of identical twins. MiXCR, run by TCRdb on the 5' RACE reads, gives a single entry per CDR3 protein. Here the sample spans about 890,000 distinct CDR3 sequences, 12% being singletons. These sequences were also reported in another study, on yellow fever vaccine responses in identical twins.

Sequencing was carried out using PBMCs. All receptors derive from a woman aged 18-30 years in good health.

This clonotype appeared a single time. This chain connects TRBV29-1 to TRBJ2-1; D is possibly TRBD1 (6 bases). The CDR3 length is 13 residues. CDR1 SQVTM and CDR2 ANQGSEA come from the germline V gene. The V and J ends lost 6 bases and 6 bases respectively, with 15 bases between them. The CDR3: CSVNDRTTNEQFF. The CDR3 region has the DNA TGCAGCGTAAACGACAGGACGACCAATGAGCAGTTCTTC.

There are a few counts of this clonotype. The chain employs TRBV2 and TRBJ1-6, with 12 bases that match TRBD1. The V gene end was trimmed by 6 bases and the J gene end by 6 bases; junction bases not matched to a gene: 3. There are 15 residues in the CDR3. Germline V gives CDR1 SNHLY, CDR2 FYNNEI. The CDR3 here is CASSVGQGANSPLHF. The CDR3 DNA follows: TGTGCCAGCAGCGTGGGACAGGGGGCTAATTCACCCCTCCACTTT.